These 12 T cell receptor beta chains were all obtained from the same sample, sequenced in a study of T cell repertoires in cytomegalovirus infection (dated by TCRdb to the late 2010s). These receptors have no identified antigens. Sequenced using an Illumina HiSeq 1500. TCRdb applied fastp at Q25 and MiXCR to the public reads, then kept only in-frame beta chains. Merged by CDR3 protein, the rows form single entries marked with the most common genes and DNA. The sample data list roughly 19,000 distinct CDR3 sequences, and around 43% of these were observed just once. In total, the top ten clones hold over 85% of the sample. This specimen's treatment or condition label, per the study, means: in vitro stimulation with specific CMV peptide epitopes to enrich CMV-specific T cells. Sample: CD8+ T cells from cultured PBMCs, taken from culture after CMV antigen stimulation. These receptors were obtained from a human donor in good health (CMV status not recorded). Some clones in this sample may be carry-over from other donors' samples.

This clonotype was counted a few times. The chain uses TRBV4-2 and TRBJ2-5; D tentatively fits TRBD1 or TRBD2 (6 bases each). This CDR3 is 15 amino acids long. CDR1 is LGHNA and CDR2 is YNFKEQ in the germline V gene. V was clipped by 1 base and J by 2 bases, with 11 bases between them. The CDR3 reads CASSQARGVQETQYF. The CDR3 bases are TGTGCCAGCAGCCAAGCGAGGGGGGTACAAGAGACCCAGTACTTC.

The gene calls are TRBV7-6 and TRBJ1-5; no reliable D call. In germline, CDR1 is SGHVS, CDR2 FNYEAQ. The ends were cut back, 4 bases at V and 4 bases at J, with 11 bases in the middle. CDR3 length: 14 amino acids. In DNA form, the CDR3 reads TGTGCCAGCAGCTCGGACGTCGGGAATCAGCCCCAGCATTTT. Translated, it gives CASSSDVGNQPQHF.

The J gene is TRBJ1-2, the V gene TRBV29-1, with unresolved D. This CDR3 comprises 13 residues. Germline CDR1 SQVTM, CDR2 ANQGSEA. The V end was cut by 2 bases, the J end by 8 bases, with 15 bases between. This chain's CDR3 is CSVETPGDGGYTF. The CDR3 DNA sequence: TGCAGCGTTGAAACACCGGGTGACGGGGGCTACACCTTC.

This clonotype has a handful of counts. The V gene is TRBV4-3, the J gene TRBJ2-3, with a tentative D call TRBD2 (6 bases). V lost 1 base, J lost 0 bases, and 11 bases lay in between. The CDR3 spans 16 residues. Germline V gene data show CDR1 as LGHNA and CDR2 as YSLEER. CDR3 amino acids: CASSQGVAESTDTQYF. CDR3 sequence (DNA): TGCGCCAGCAGCCAAGGCGTAGCGGAGAGCACAGATACGCAGTATTTT.

At least ten counts were recorded for this clonotype. The chain carries TRBV5-5 and TRBJ2-7; no clear D gene. Germline V gene lookup returns CDR1 SGHKS and CDR2 YYEKEE (reference sequence). V was shortened by 0 bases and J by 4 bases, with 14 bases between the two germline ends. The CDR3 contains 15 residues. CDR3 protein: CASSLGVRSGYEQYF. CDR3 DNA sequence: TGTGCCAGCAGCTTGGGCGTGAGGTCGGGTTACGAGCAGTACTTC.

The chain employs TRBV28 and TRBJ1-2, with a weak D call TRBD1 (6 bases). The CDR3 loop spans 14 amino acids. Trimming stripped 4 bases from V and 6 bases from J, with 15 bases between. Germline V gene lookup returns CDR1 MDHEN and CDR2 SYDVKM. The CDR3 loop reads CASSSPGQTHGYTF. CDR3 in DNA: TGTGCCAGCAGTTCGCCCGGACAGACCCATGGCTACACCTTC.

The chain has TRBV7-9 and TRBJ1-1; D unclear. With 2 bases removed from V and 10 bases from J, the gap between germline ends came to 17 bases. Germline CDR1 SEHNR, CDR2 FQNEAQ (reference sequence). The CDR3 sequence is 14 residues long. The CDR3 region has the DNA TGTGCCAGCAGCTTAATAGGGTCAAGAGAGACAGCTTTCTTT. Amino acids: CASSLIGSRETAFF.

The CDR3 region is CASSYSGSGLAGLYEQYF. As DNA, the CDR3 is TGTGCCAGCAGTTACTCTGGGTCGGGACTAGCGGGACTCTACGAGCAGTACTTC. This chain joins TRBV6-6 and TRBJ2-7; TRBD2 matches 13 bases. The CDR3 length is 18 residues. The ends lost 0 bases at V and 3 bases at J; junction bases unmatched: 8. Germline CDR1 MNHNY, CDR2 SVGAGI (reference sequence).

A note on this clonotype: With a much larger clone just one base away, this may be a read error. The V call is TRBV12-3 or TRBV12-4, the J call TRBJ1-5; 7 nucleotides agree with TRBD1. CDR3 length equals 14 residues. The CDR3 DNA sequence: TGTCCCAGCAGGAAAGGGACAGTAAATCAGCCCCAGCATTTT. Translated, it gives CPSRKGTVNQPQHF.

This clonotype was detected a few times. V is TRBV6-6 and J is TRBJ1-2, with D perhaps TRBD1 (5 bases). V lost 7 bases and J lost 4, with 19 bases in between. CDR1 and CDR2 from the germline V gene are MNHNY and SVGAGI (reference sequence). This CDR3 has 15 amino acids. This CDR3 reads CASTLRFRGSYGYTF. CDR3 DNA: TGTGCCAGCACCCTTAGATTTAGGGGAAGCTATGGCTACACCTTC.

This clonotype was observed a few times. The chain joins TRBV12-3 or TRBV12-4 to TRBJ1-5; 10 bases are a match to TRBD1. V was clipped by 6 bases and J by 2 bases; unmatched bases: 1. The CDR3 runs 14 residues. The CDR3 DNA reads TGTGCCAGCAGCGGGACAGGGGGCAATCAGCCCCAGCATTTT. This sequence encodes CASSGTGGNQPQHF.

The count of this clonotype is one. One end of the junction varies from germline; a read error may be responsible. The chain has TRBV7-6 and TRBJ2-1; possible D gene TRBD2, 5 bases. The CDR3 covers 13 residues. CDR1 is SGHVS, CDR2 FNYEAQ, per germline. The DNA for the CDR3 is TGTGCCAGCAGCCTAGCCGGTGACGACGGACCGTTCTTC. It specifies CASSLAGDDGPFF.